The clone carrying this T cell receptor (beta chain) has ten or more counts. Its antigen remains unknown. These data come from a study of regulatory T cells in long-lasting Graves disease. CDR3 regions were amplified by Arm-PCR using iRepertoire HTBI primers to build TCR beta libraries. TCRdb processed the multiplex PCR reads anew with MiXCR; each CDR3 protein has one entry. The repertoire includes 450,000 to 700,000 distinct CDR3 sequences, roughly 13% of them detected once, and roughly a tenth sits in the top ten. Study-level results: Only a small sample size was used, which may have cut accuracy. Persistent-disease Graves' patients showed less TCR diversity than new cases. Between persistent patients, thousands of public clonotypes were shared, exceeding the 966 shared between new patients.

As to time point: newly diagnosed GD, antithyroid drugs for less than 3 months. Making the TCR library involved RNA that had been extracted from PBMCs. The EDTA tubes were filled with about 10 milliliters of drawn peripheral blood. The same specimen was also included in a second study, on T cells in Graves' hyperthyroidism and ophthalmopathy.

The TCR comes from a man between 25 and 39 years old with Graves disease. Sequences were derived from peripheral blood mononuclear cells (PBMCs), sampled at new diagnosis, from a patient treated with antithyroid drugs.

The CDR3 reads CASSYSPQASGYNEQFF. Written as DNA, the CDR3 is TGTGCCAGCAGTTACTCCCCCCAGGCTAGCGGGTACAATGAGCAGTTCTTC. V gene TRBV6-5 combines with J gene TRBJ2-1, with TRBD2 matching over 8 bases. The length of the CDR3 is 17 residues. Germline V gives CDR1 MNHEY, CDR2 SVGAGI. V was pared by 0 bases and J by 4 bases, with 8 bases of the junction left unmatched.